Listed below are T cell receptor beta chains from one sample, sequenced in a study of T cell changes during pregnancy in multiple sclerosis. Sequenced by immunoSEQ multiplex PCR; TCRdb stores in-frame clones only, minus some. The data hold roughly 72,000 clones, with around 94% observed a single time. The specimen was CD4+ T cells from peripheral blood mononuclear cells, collected before pregnancy. The source is a female donor with multiple sclerosis, enrolled in a pregnancy study. The CDR3 runs from the conserved cysteine through the conserved F or W. D genes are given only for firm matches. Some rows have no size entry. The others give once, few or many, or a class for an expanded clone.

D	V	J	size	CDR3	DNA
.	TRBV27	TRBJ1-1	.	CASSLSRDASLAFF	TGTGCCAGCAGTTTATCGAGGGATGCCTCGCTAGCTTTCTTT
TRBD2	TRBV4-1	TRBJ2-7	.	CASSLQGPPLAGGRYEQYF	TGCGCCAGCAGCCTCCAAGGCCCCCCACTAGCGGGGGGGCGCTACGAGCAGTACTTC
TRBD1	TRBV6-1	TRBJ2-7	.	CASSPFWTGDREQYF	TGTGCCAGCAGTCCCTTTTGGACAGGGGATAGGGAGCAGTACTTC
.	TRBV6-5	TRBJ2-7	.	CATQGRGRANEQYF	TGTGCCACCCAAGGGAGGGGGAGGGCTAACGAGCAGTACTTC
TRBD2	TRBV5-1	TRBJ2-3	.	CASSGTSGGVADTQYF	TGCGCCAGCAGCGGGACTAGCGGGGGTGTAGCAGATACGCAGTATTTT
.	TRBV5-1	TRBJ1-4	.	CASSLDFATNEKLFF	TGCGCCAGCAGCTTGGACTTCGCAACTAATGAAAAACTGTTTTTT
.	TRBV19	TRBJ1-5	.	CASSIVTPGLNQPQHF	TGTGCCAGTAGTATAGTTACACCGGGACTGAATCAGCCCCAGCATTTT
TRBD2	TRBV6-5	TRBJ2-2	.	CASSWRTSGTGELFF	TGTGCCAGCAGTTGGCGGACTAGCGGCACCGGGGAGCTGTTTTTT
TRBD1	TRBV19	TRBJ2-6	.	CASSMETGLRGANVLTF	TGTGCCAGTAGTATGGAGACAGGGTTGCGAGGGGCCAACGTCCTGACTTTC
TRBD2	TRBV6-1	TRBJ2-3	.	CASSMTSGGVDTQYF	TGTGCCAGCAGTATGACTAGCGGGGGGGTTGATACGCAGTATTTT
.	TRBV27	TRBJ2-7	once	CASSFSLSYEQYF	TGTGCCAGCAGTTTCAGTTTGTCCTACGAGCAGTACTTC
TRBD2	TRBV9	TRBJ2-5	.	CASSATSGGLQETQYF	TGTGCCAGCAGCGCAACTAGCGGGGGATTGCAAGAGACCCAGTACTTC
.	TRBV18	TRBJ1-2	.	CASSPIFAGATYGYTF	TGTGCCAGCTCACCAATTTTTGCAGGGGCTACCTATGGCTACACCTTC
.	TRBV2	TRBJ1-5	.	CASRLTGPSNQPQHF	TGTGCCAGCAGACTGACAGGCCCGAGCAATCAGCCCCAGCATTTT
.	TRBV5-4	TRBJ2-1	.	CASSLQGRYDNEQFF	TGTGCCAGCAGCTTACAGGGACGGTACGACAATGAGCAGTTCTTC
.	TRBV19	TRBJ1-1	few	CASSIGGPEAFF	TGTGCCAGTAGTATAGGTGGCCCTGAAGCTTTCTTT
.	TRBV19	TRBJ1-1	.	CASSITAFNTEAFF	TGTGCCAGTAGTATAACAGCTTTTAACACTGAAGCTTTCTTT
.	TRBV9	TRBJ2-1	.	CASSSIGGTNNEQFF	TGTGCCAGCAGCTCAATTGGGGGGACCAACAATGAGCAGTTCTTC
.	TRBV9	TRBJ2-1	.	CASSIAVALHNEQFF	TGTGCCAGCAGCATCGCCGTGGCTCTCCACAATGAGCAGTTCTTC
TRBD1	TRBV29-1	TRBJ2-2	.	CSSGDRAGGELFF	TGCAGCTCCGGGGACAGGGCGGGCGGGGAGCTGTTTTTT
.	TRBV5-1	TRBJ2-7	.	CASSLGGQRHEQYF	TGCGCCAGCAGCTTGGGTGGACAAAGACACGAGCAGTACTTC
TRBD1	TRBV28	TRBJ2-1	.	CASSLDRGEQFF	TGTGCCAGCAGTTTAGACAGGGGTGAGCAGTTCTTC
.	TRBV11-3	TRBJ2-7	.	CASSSGLDEQYF	TGTGCCAGCAGCTCGGGACTGGACGAGCAGTACTTC
.	TRBV19	TRBJ1-2	.	CASSIDRTAVSYTF	TGTGCCAGTAGTATAGATCGGACAGCCGTTTCCTACACCTTC
TRBD2	TRBV2	TRBJ2-7	once	CASTGPAGKNEQYF	TGTGCCAGCACGGGGCCAGCGGGGAAAAACGAGCAGTACTTC
.	TRBV5-1	TRBJ2-5	.	CASARQGRPETQYF	TGCGCCAGCGCGAGGCAGGGGCGTCCAGAGACCCAGTACTTC
.	TRBV11-2	TRBJ1-2	.	CASQGIGYGYTF	TGTGCCAGCCAGGGCATTGGCTATGGCTACACCTTC
TRBD2	TRBV10-1	TRBJ2-1	.	CASSKGLAGGPGGNEQFF	TGCGCCAGCTCAAAAGGGCTAGCGGGAGGGCCGGGGGGTAATGAGCAGTTCTTC
TRBD1	TRBV19	TRBJ1-1	.	CASRADRVTEAFF	TGTGCCAGTAGAGCAGACAGGGTCACTGAAGCTTTCTTT
TRBD1	TRBV19	TRBJ2-4	.	CASSDRGRKNIQYF	TGTGCCAGTAGCGACAGGGGTCGCAAAAACATTCAGTACTTC